The rows below give T cell receptor beta chains drawn from one sample of a study of T cells in Graves' hyperthyroidism and ophthalmopathy. TCRdb independently ran MiXCR on the multiplex PCR reads; one entry per CDR3 protein. The table has some 350,000 distinct CDR3 sequences, nearly 15% seen once. Sequenced material: blood. The receptors come from an older woman with Graves' ophthalmopathy. CDR3s include the opening cysteine and the closing phenylalanine or tryptophan. The D gene is left open where the match is weak. Size values are once, few and many counts, or a class for expanded clones, and some rows have none.

size,D,J,V,CDR3,DNA
many,TRBD2,TRBJ2-3,TRBV7-9,CASSHPTGTSGRPGTDTQYF,TGTGCCAGCAGCCACCCCACCGGGACTAGCGGGAGGCCGGGCACAGATACGCAGTATTTT
many,NA,TRBJ2-3,TRBV5-1,CASSLQPANTDTQYF,TGCGCCAGCAGCCTCCAACCCGCGAACACAGATACGCAGTATTTT
NA,NA,TRBJ2-5,TRBV29-1,CSVATRAETQYF,TGCAGCGTCGCGACTAGGGCAGAGACCCAGTACTTC
few,NA,TRBJ2-7,TRBV9,CASSPRTKTATYEQYF,TGTGCCAGCAGCCCCCGAACTAAGACAGCTACCTACGAGCAGTACTTC
NA,NA,TRBJ2-7,TRBV29-1,CSVGLGGASYEQYF,TGCAGCGTTGGTCTGGGTGGGGCCTCCTACGAGCAGTACTTC
NA,TRBD2,TRBJ2-1,TRBV3-1,CASSLALAYNEQFF,TGTGCCAGCAGCTTAGCACTAGCGTACAATGAGCAGTTCTTC
many,NA,TRBJ2-1,TRBV2,CASRRTPNEQFF,TGTGCCAGCAGACGGACCCCTAATGAGCAGTTCTTC
many,NA,TRBJ2-1,TRBV12-3/TRBV12-4,CASSLSRPPYEQFF,TGTGCCAGCAGTTTGTCGAGACCCCCGTATGAGCAGTTCTTC
few,NA,TRBJ2-1,TRBV7-9,CASSLVTRGATEQFF,TGTGCCAGCAGCCTCGTGACCCGCGGGGCTACTGAGCAGTTCTTC
NA,NA,TRBJ2-5,TRBV25-1,CASSEQGVETQYF,TGTGCCAGCAGCGAGCAAGGGGTTGAGACCCAGTACTTC
many,TRBD2,TRBJ2-7,TRBV3-1,CASSRRGAYEQYF,TGTGCCAGCAGCCGGCGGGGGGCCTACGAGCAGTACTTC
many,NA,TRBJ1-2,TRBV3-1,CASSSRGGNYGYTF,TGTGCCAGCAGCTCGAGGGGAGGGAACTATGGCTACACCTTC
many,TRBD2,TRBJ2-1,TRBV30,CAWSVGLAGHNEQFF,TGTGCCTGGAGTGTAGGTCTAGCGGGACACAATGAGCAGTTCTTC
few,TRBD2,TRBJ2-3,TRBV6-1,CASSVIAGGEDTQYF,TGTGCCAGCAGTGTTATAGCGGGAGGCGAAGATACGCAGTATTTT
many,TRBD2,TRBJ2-1,TRBV2,CAGLGLAKNEQFF,TGTGCCGGGTTGGGACTAGCGAAAAATGAGCAGTTCTTC
few,NA,TRBJ2-7,TRBV5-1,CASSIESSYEQYF,TGCGCCAGCAGCATAGAGAGCTCCTACGAGCAGTACTTC
many,NA,TRBJ2-3,TRBV24-1,CATSDPQAYRLTDTQYF,TGTGCCACCAGTGATCCCCAGGCGTACAGGCTCACAGATACGCAGTATTTT
NA,NA,TRBJ2-7,TRBV6-9,CASSYRVSSYEQYF,TGTGCCAGCAGTTACAGGGTAAGCTCCTACGAGCAGTACTTC
NA,NA,TRBJ2-3,TRBV18,CASSPGVNTQYF,TGTGCCAGCTCACCAGGGGTGAATACGCAGTATTTT
many,TRBD2,TRBJ2-5,TRBV11-2,CAGTSDPQETQYF,TGTGCCGGGACTAGCGACCCCCAGGAGACCCAGTACTTC
NA,TRBD1,TRBJ2-2,TRBV29-1,CSVRTGRETGELFF,TGCAGCGTCCGGACAGGGCGTGAGACCGGGGAGCTGTTTTTT
few,NA,TRBJ1-4,TRBV6-1,CASSEAPRLGNEKLFF,TGTGCCAGCAGTGAAGCGCCCCGGTTGGGGAATGAAAAACTGTTTTTT
few,TRBD2,TRBJ2-3,TRBV10-3,CAIKKGATSGSADTQYF,TGTGCCATCAAAAAGGGGGCGACTAGCGGGAGTGCAGATACGCAGTATTTT
NA,NA,TRBJ2-6,TRBV6-1,CASSEVGAGSGANVLTF,TGTGCCAGCAGTGAGGTCGGTGCGGGCTCTGGGGCCAACGTCCTGACTTTC
many,NA,TRBJ2-2,TRBV11-2,CASSLDTVTGELFF,TGTGCCAGCAGCTTAGATACGGTAACCGGGGAGCTGTTTTTT
many,NA,TRBJ2-7,TRBV10-3,CAISEFGGSYEQYF,TGTGCCATCAGTGAGTTCGGGGGCTCCTACGAGCAGTACTTC
many,TRBD1,TRBJ1-1,TRBV7-9,CASSLRTGGLNTEAFF,TGTGCCAGCAGCTTGCGGACAGGGGGTTTGAACACTGAAGCTTTCTTT
few,TRBD2,TRBJ2-7,TRBV4-1,CASSHPTREPGNEQYF,TGCGCCAGCAGCCACCCCACGCGGGAGCCCGGGAACGAGCAGTACTTC
few,NA,TRBJ2-6,TRBV18,CASSPRPTSEANVLTF,TGTGCCAGCTCACCCCGACCGACCTCTGAGGCCAACGTCCTGACTTTC
few,TRBD1,TRBJ1-2,TRBV10-3,CAISESTGNGYTF,TGTGCCATCAGTGAGTCGACAGGGAATGGCTACACCTTC
few,NA,TRBJ1-1,TRBV5-8,CASSLEETATEAFF,TGTGCCAGCAGCTTGGAGGAGACAGCGACTGAAGCTTTCTTT
many,TRBD2,TRBJ2-1,TRBV7-3,CASSLGLAGGTMYEQFF,TGTGCCAGCAGCCTAGGACTAGCGGGAGGGACTATGTATGAGCAGTTCTTC
many,NA,TRBJ1-1,TRBV18,CASSRPDSTEAFF,TGTGCCAGCTCACGACCGGACAGCACTGAAGCTTTCTTT
many,NA,TRBJ2-1,TRBV28,CASSQSLLAVQGFNEQFF,TGTGCCAGCAGTCAAAGCCTTTTAGCGGTTCAGGGTTTCAATGAGCAGTTCTTC
many,NA,TRBJ2-1,TRBV5-8,CASPRGQGVYNEQFF,TGTGCCAGCCCTAGAGGGCAGGGAGTGTACAATGAGCAGTTCTTC
NA,TRBD2,TRBJ2-7,TRBV2,CASMGGLAGEGLEQYF,TGTGCCAGCATGGGGGGACTAGCGGGAGAGGGGCTCGAGCAGTACTTC
many,TRBD1,TRBJ2-1,TRBV28,CASSLGGPSPYNEQFF,TGTGCCAGCAGCCTAGGGGGCCCGAGTCCCTACAATGAGCAGTTCTTC